This T cell receptor (beta chain) emerged from a study of radiation and T cells in renal cell carcinoma. Treatment described: 15 Gy SBRT to primary tumor, nephrectomy 4 weeks later. TCRdb's table, derived via immunoSEQ multiplex PCR, lists solely in-frame clones and lacks some. The sample has some 10,000 clones; almost 65% are singletons. The germline gives CDR1 SGHVS, CDR2 FNYEAQ. V trimming: 1 base; J trimming: 2 bases; junction bases outside the gene matches: 5. CDR3 length: 17 amino acids. The chain uses TRBV7-6 and TRBJ2-1, with 10 positions matching TRBD1. This specimen was tumor tissue, taken from a patient whose treatment included radiotherapy and nephrectomy. The clonotype originates from a woman between 50 and 59 years old with renal cell carcinoma. The CDR3 is CASSLVGTGDPYNEQFF. Written as DNA, the CDR3 is TGTGCCAGCAGCTTAGTAGGGACAGGGGACCCCTACAATGAGCAGTTCTTC. The variable domain in full, completed from reference TRBV7-6 and TRBJ2-1, reads GAGVSQSPRYKVTKRGQDVALRCDPISGHVSLYWYRQALGQGPEFLTYFNYEAQQDKSGLPNDRFSAERPEGSISTLTIQRTEQRDSAMYRCASSLVGTGDPYNEQFFGPGTRLTVL.